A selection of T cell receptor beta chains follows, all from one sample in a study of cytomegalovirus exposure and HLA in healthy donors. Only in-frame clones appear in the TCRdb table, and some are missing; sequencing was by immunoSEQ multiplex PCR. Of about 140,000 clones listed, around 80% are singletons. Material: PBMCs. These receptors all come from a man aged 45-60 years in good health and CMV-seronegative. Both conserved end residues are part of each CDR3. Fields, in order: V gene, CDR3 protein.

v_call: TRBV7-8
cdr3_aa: CASTEEWRADTQYF

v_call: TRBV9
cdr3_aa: CASSARDRAPHYEQYF

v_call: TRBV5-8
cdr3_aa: CASTLPGQINYGYTF

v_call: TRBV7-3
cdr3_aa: CASSLEGQGSYEQYF

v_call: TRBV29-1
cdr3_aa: CSVPSPRLAGTDTQYF

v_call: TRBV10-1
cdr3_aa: CASSGGQGASNEQFF

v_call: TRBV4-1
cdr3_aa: CASSDPGQANEKLFF

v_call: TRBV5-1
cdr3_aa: CASSLGTGGSGANVLTF

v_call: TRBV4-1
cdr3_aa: CASTLNEMSFWYEQYF

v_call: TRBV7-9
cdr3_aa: CASREQTGGMNTEAFF

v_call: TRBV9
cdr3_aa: CASSVGGGNTGELFF

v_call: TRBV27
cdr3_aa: CASSLDSGGYNEQFF

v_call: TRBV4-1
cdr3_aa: CASSQPTSGRSYNEQFF

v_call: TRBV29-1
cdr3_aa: CSVATGEGRTGELFF

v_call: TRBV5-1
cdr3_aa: CASSSGTVTDTQYF

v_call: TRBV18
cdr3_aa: CASSLGLASEQFF

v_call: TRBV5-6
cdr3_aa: CASSPGTATTGELFF

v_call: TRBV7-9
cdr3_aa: CASRKDRATYGNTIYF

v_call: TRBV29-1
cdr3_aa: CSVRLAGQPDTQYF

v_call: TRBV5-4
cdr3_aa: CASSDQTHSGGNYEQYF

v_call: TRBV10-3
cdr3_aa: CAISENPGTVGGEQFF

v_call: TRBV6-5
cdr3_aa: CASSSPPGLERETQYF

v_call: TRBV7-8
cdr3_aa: CASSYQGVVTNEKLFF

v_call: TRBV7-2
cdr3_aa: CASGSPGRGPGNTIYF

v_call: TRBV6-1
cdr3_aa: CASSERRDQAFF

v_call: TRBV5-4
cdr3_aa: CASSLGQGYTDTQYF

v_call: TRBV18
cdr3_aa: CASSPGTGNNQPQHF

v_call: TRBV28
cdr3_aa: CASTLKRLAGGRYSDTQYF

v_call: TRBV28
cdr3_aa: CASSLSDRDNEQFF

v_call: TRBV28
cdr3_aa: CASSFPGTGGNIQYF

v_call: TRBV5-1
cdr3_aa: CASSLASGSSYNEQFF

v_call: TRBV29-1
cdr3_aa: CSVEKGSGGWETQYF

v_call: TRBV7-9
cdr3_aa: CASSLDSRSTEAFF

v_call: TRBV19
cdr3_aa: CASSTGETVTGELFF

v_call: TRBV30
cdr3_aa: CAWSVFAGANYGYTF

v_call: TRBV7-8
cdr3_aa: CASSPNSRVTEAFF

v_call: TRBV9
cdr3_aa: CASSVQGLPALRNEQFF

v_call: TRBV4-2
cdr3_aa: CASSLDSSGRMETQYF

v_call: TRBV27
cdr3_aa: CASSQHQGIGREAFF